The rows below give T cell receptor beta chains drawn from one sample of a study of blood T cells in healthy people across ages. TCRdb passed the 5' RACE reads through MiXCR, listing each CDR3 protein once. This table has more than 700,000 distinct CDR3 sequences, more than 35% appearing once. Source material: blood. Source of these receptors: a man older than 75 in good health. Each CDR3 is given with its conserved first and last residue. D genes are given only for firm matches. A clone size is listed for some rows: how often the clone was seen (once, few, many), or a class if it is expanded.

>TRBV6-5|TRBD2|TRBJ2-2|.
CASTRKWGGNTGELFF
TGTGCCAGCACCAGAAAATGGGGGGGAAACACCGGGGAGCTGTTTTTT
>TRBV6-1|.|TRBJ2-6|few
CASSGLSGANVLTF
TGTGCCAGCAGTGGACTCTCTGGGGCCAACGTCCTGACTTTC
>TRBV30|.|TRBJ2-5|few
CAWSAQGPWEQYF
TGTGCCTGGAGCGCACAGGGTCCCTGGGAGCAGTACTTC
>TRBV5-1|TRBD1|TRBJ2-3|many
CASRETGDADTQYF
TGCGCCAGCAGGGAGACAGGGGACGCAGATACGCAGTATTTT
>TRBV2|.|TRBJ2-5|.
CAGIQDQHNEQYF
TGTGCCGGCATCCAGGACCAGCACAATGAGCAGTACTTC
>TRBV14|.|TRBJ1-2|.
CASSPRPTVSSYGYTF
TGTGCCAGCAGCCCCCGCCCCACAGTCTCTAGCTATGGCTACACCTTC
>TRBV5-1|.|TRBJ2-3|few
CASSLEDPTDTQYF
TGCGCCAGCAGCTTAGAAGACCCCACAGATACGCAGTATTTT
>TRBV12-3/TRBV12-4|TRBD1|TRBJ1-1|.
CASSYIQGYEAFF
TGTGCCAGCAGTTACATACAGGGGTACGAAGCTTTCTTT
>TRBV29-1|TRBD2|TRBJ2-5|many
CSVGGLAGVKETQYF
TGCAGCGTTGGAGGCCTAGCGGGAGTCAAAGAGACCCAGTACTTC
>TRBV27|.|TRBJ2-7|.
CASSFGWKYEQYF
TGTGCCAGCAGTTTTGGGTGGAAATACGAGCAGTACTTC
>TRBV11-2|TRBD2|TRBJ2-1|.
CASSTTSVSEQFF
TGTGCCAGCAGCACCACTAGCGTTAGTGAGCAGTTCTTC
>TRBV2|.|TRBJ2-5|.
CASSRGGYF
TGTGCCAGCAGTCGGGGTGGGTACTTC
>TRBV30|.|TRBJ2-1|few
CAWRAGYYNEQFF
TGTGCCTGGAGAGCGGGCTACTACAATGAGCAGTTCTTC
>TRBV25-1|.|TRBJ1-5|once
CASSEGGTQEPQHF
TGTGCCAGCTCCGAGGGGGGGACGCAGGAGCCCCAGCATTTT
>TRBV28|TRBD1|TRBJ2-1|.
CASSSGQLGSYEQFF
TGTGCCAGCAGTTCGGGACAGCTGGGGTCCTACGAGCAGTTCTTC
>TRBV5-1|TRBD2|TRBJ2-1|few
CASRGTSGSNEQFF
TGCGCCAGCAGGGGGACTAGCGGGAGTAATGAGCAGTTCTTC
>TRBV12-3/TRBV12-4|.|TRBJ2-7|.
CASSLDGNYYEQYF
TGTGCCAGCAGTTTGGACGGCAACTACTACGAGCAGTACTTC
>TRBV19|.|TRBJ2-1|.
CASSCGQAYNEQFF
TGTGCCAGTAGTTGTGGGCAGGCGTACAATGAGCAGTTCTTC
>TRBV4-2|.|TRBJ1-1|once
CASSRQLGGDTEAFF
TGTGCCAGCAGCCGGCAATTGGGGGGGGATACTGAAGCTTTCTTT
>TRBV28|TRBD2|TRBJ2-3|.
CASSLNAGLAGGTDTQYF
TGTGCCAGCAGTTTAAATGCGGGACTAGCGGGAGGCACAGATACGCAGTATTTT
>TRBV7-2|.|TRBJ2-7|.
CASSLVGEASSYEQYF
TGTGCCAGCAGCTTAGTAGGGGAGGCTAGCTCTTACGAGCAGTACTTC
>TRBV20-1|TRBD2|TRBJ2-5|few
CSARDGTSQETQYF
TGCAGTGCTAGAGATGGGACTAGCCAAGAGACCCAGTACTTC
>TRBV18|TRBD1|TRBJ1-1|.
CASSRGQAEAFF
TGTGCCAGCTCACGGGGACAGGCTGAAGCTTTCTTT
>TRBV5-1|.|TRBJ2-1|.
CASSWEGASYNEQFF
TGCGCCAGCAGCTGGGAGGGGGCGTCCTACAATGAGCAGTTCTTC
>TRBV27|.|TRBJ2-5|few
CASSLGREETQYF
TGCGCCAGCAGCTTGGGCAGAGAAGAGACCCAGTACTTC
>TRBV6-1|.|TRBJ1-6|.
CASKGDSYNSPLHF
TGTGCCAGCAAAGGGGACTCCTATAATTCACCCCTCCACTTT
>TRBV6-5|TRBD1|TRBJ2-5|few
CASTSTGVQETQYF
TGTGCCAGTACTTCGACAGGGGTCCAAGAGACCCAGTACTTC
>TRBV29-1|.|TRBJ2-3|.
CSVGVGDTQYF
TGCAGCGTTGGGGTCGGAGATACGCAGTATTTT
>TRBV5-1|TRBD1|TRBJ1-1|.
CASSLGATGGNTEAFF
TGCGCCAGCAGCTTGGGGGCAACAGGGGGAAACACTGAAGCTTTCTTT
>TRBV7-9|TRBD2|TRBJ2-5|few
CASSLRLARAQETQYF
TGTGCCAGCAGCTTACGACTAGCGCGGGCCCAAGAGACCCAGTACTTC
>TRBV20-1|.|TRBJ2-7|.
CSASKGGAFYEQYF
TGCAGTGCTAGTAAAGGGGGTGCCTTCTACGAGCAGTACTTC
>TRBV12-3/TRBV12-4|TRBD2|TRBJ2-7|many
CASSPLAGASYEQYF
TGTGCCAGCAGTCCCTTAGCGGGAGCGTCCTACGAGCAGTACTTC
>TRBV7-9|TRBD1|TRBJ2-3|.
CASSSRDRGVTDTQYF
TGTGCCAGCAGCTCCAGGGACAGGGGGGTCACAGATACGCAGTATTTT
>TRBV24-1|.|TRBJ2-5|.
CATSDLAGWETQYF
TGTGCCACCAGTGATTTAGCTGGTTGGGAGACCCAGTACTTC
>TRBV5-6|TRBD1|TRBJ1-1|few
CASSLVTQGGTEAFF
TGTGCCAGCAGCTTGGTAACACAGGGGGGCACTGAAGCTTTCTTT
>TRBV28|TRBD1|TRBJ2-5|few
CASSWRTGAETQYF
TGTGCCAGCAGTTGGCGGACAGGGGCTGAGACCCAGTACTTC